The entry below describes one T cell receptor (beta chain). The antigen is undetermined. At one boundary the junction diverges from the germline segment, which might be a read error. This record comes from a study of blood T cells in healthy people across ages. Study results and caveats: Diversity figures based on one million T cells were deemed too low. Roughly linearly, TCR beta diversity per million T cells fell as age increased. Higher diversity and more naive CD4+ cells were features of long-lived donors, compared to aged donors.

A J-beta primer mix and a sample-barcoded 5' primer were used in a second PCR of roughly 6 to 12 cycles. TCRdb called the 5' RACE reads again in MiXCR, with one record for every CDR3 protein. Altogether roughly 1.9 million distinct CDR3 sequences are present, 39% being singletons, with the ten largest covering roughly 23%. Each donor supplied approximately 10 milliliters of peripheral blood. CDR3 length: 14 amino acids. Germline CDR1 and CDR2: SQVTM and ANQGSEA. The rearrangement joins TRBV29-1 to TRBJ1-1; D is unresolved. The sequencing input was blood. The TCR comes from a human donor in good health. The CDR3 protein is CSVRRRRTNTEAYF. CDR3 in DNA: TGCAGCGTACGCCGGCGACGGACGAACACTGAAGCTTACTTT.